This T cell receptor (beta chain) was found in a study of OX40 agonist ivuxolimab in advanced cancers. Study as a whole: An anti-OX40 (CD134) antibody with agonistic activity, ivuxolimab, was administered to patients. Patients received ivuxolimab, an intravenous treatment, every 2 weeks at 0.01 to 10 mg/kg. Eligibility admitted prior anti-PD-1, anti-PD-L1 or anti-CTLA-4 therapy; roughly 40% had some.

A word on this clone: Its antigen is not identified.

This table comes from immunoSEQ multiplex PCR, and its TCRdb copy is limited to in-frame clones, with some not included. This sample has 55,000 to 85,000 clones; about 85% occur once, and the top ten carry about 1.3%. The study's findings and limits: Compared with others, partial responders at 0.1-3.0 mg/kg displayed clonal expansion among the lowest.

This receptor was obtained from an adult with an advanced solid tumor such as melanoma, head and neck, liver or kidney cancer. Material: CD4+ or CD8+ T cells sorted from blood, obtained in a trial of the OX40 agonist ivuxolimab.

CDR3 bases: TGCGCCAGCAAGTGGGACCCGAACACCGGGGAGCTGTTTTTT. This codes for CASKWDPNTGELFF. V gene TRBV5-1 combines with J gene TRBJ2-2; D may correspond to TRBD1 or TRBD2 (5 bases each). This CDR3 contains 14 residues. The germline gives CDR1 SGHRS, CDR2 YFSETQ. Trimming stripped 6 bases from V and 0 bases from J, with 9 bases between.